This passage covers 15 T cell receptor beta chains from one sample sequenced in a study of T cell repertoires in cytomegalovirus infection. TCRdb analysed the reads with MiXCR anew, one entry per CDR3 protein. The sample includes fewer than 900,000 distinct CDR3 sequences, under 35% seen only once; the top ten take around 14%. These receptors lack a known antigen. The sequences come from cultured CD8+ T cells from PBMCs, collected from culture after CMV antigen stimulation. All receptors come from a human donor in good health (CMV status not recorded). Some clones in this sample may be carry-over from other donors' samples.

The chain couples TRBV9 to TRBJ2-1; 7 nucleotides align to TRBD2. CDR1 and CDR2 from the germline V gene are SGDLS and YYNGEE. J lost 9 bases, V lost 3 bases, and 3 bases had no gene match. The CDR3 length is 12 residues. In DNA, the CDR3 is TGTGCCAGCAGCGGGACTAGTTCTGAGCAGTTCTTC. Protein sequence: CASSGTSSEQFF.

This clonotype was seen ten or more times. The chain is built from TRBV12-3 or TRBV12-4 and TRBJ2-7; 8 nucleotides agree with TRBD1. With 4 bases clipped from V and 5 bases from J, the junction kept 16 bases outside the gene matches. This CDR3 comprises 17 residues. CDR3: CASSSSSGDRILDEQYF. CDR3 nucleotide sequence: TGTGCCAGCAGTTCCTCCTCGGGGGACAGGATTCTCGACGAGCAGTACTTC.

This clonotype has just a few counts. The chain couples TRBV2 to TRBJ2-3; D gene ambiguous. This CDR3 contains 15 residues. Germline values: CDR1 SNHLY, CDR2 FYNNEI. Trimming took 8 bases from V and 6 from J, leaving 21 bases between them. CDR3 residues: CASQDLRRKADTQYF. CDR3 DNA sequence: TGTGCCAGCCAGGATCTCCGGCGGAAGGCGGATACGCAGTATTTT.

The rearrangement links TRBV6-6 to TRBJ2-3, with D unresolved. The germline V gene has CDR1 MNHNY and CDR2 SVGAGI (reference sequence). This CDR3 region has 14 residues. Trimming stripped 5 bases from V and 5 bases from J, with 14 bases between. CDR3 amino acids: CASSPPEKVDTQYF. The CDR3 nucleotides are TGTGCCAGCAGTCCACCAGAAAAGGTAGATACGCAGTATTTT.

V is TRBV6-6 and J is TRBJ1-2; TRBD1 agrees at 8 bases. Losses at the gene ends were 5 bases for V and 0 bases for J; bases not matched to a gene: 14. The CDR3 has 18 residues. In germline, CDR1 is MNHNY, CDR2 SVGAGI (reference sequence). CDR3 protein: CASSGPGRGLLPNYGYTF. In DNA, the CDR3 is TGTGCCAGCAGTGGCCCGGGCAGGGGGCTTTTGCCTAACTATGGCTACACCTTC.

This clonotype was counted many times. The chain joins TRBV7-6 to TRBJ1-6, with 8 nucleotides matching TRBD1. V lost 6 bases and J lost 7; bases outside the gene matches: 2. This CDR3 is 13 amino acids long. The germline V gene has CDR1 SGHVS and CDR2 FNYEAQ. The CDR3 reads CASRTGGNSPLHF. For the CDR3, the DNA is TGTGCCAGCAGAACAGGGGGAAATTCACCCCTCCACTTT. Supplemented by reference TRBV7-6 and TRBJ1-6, the full variable domain reads GAGVSQSPRYKVTKRGQDVALRCDPISGHVSLYWYRQALGQGPEFLTYFNYEAQQDKSGLPNDRFSAERPEGSISTLTIQRTEQRDSAMYRCASRTGGNSPLHFGNGTRLTVT.

The CDR3 is CASSLPGVQRGVTDTQYF. In DNA, the CDR3 is TGCGCCAGCAGCTTGCCCGGGGTCCAGCGGGGTGTCACAGATACGCAGTATTTT. The J gene is TRBJ2-3, the V gene TRBV5-1, with 7 bases fitting TRBD2. Germline V gene lookup returns CDR1 SGHRS and CDR2 YFSETQ. With V trimmed by 1 base and J by 2 bases, 13 bases remained unmatched. The CDR3 is 18 residues long.

This clonotype was seen a handful of times. The chain is built from TRBV2 and TRBJ1-4; 8 bases map to TRBD1. There are 17 residues in the CDR3. The V gene end was trimmed by 6 bases and the J gene end by 5 bases; junction bases not matched to a gene: 14. From germline, CDR1 is SNHLY and CDR2 FYNNEI. For the CDR3, the DNA is TGTGCCAGCAGAGACGACAGGGGCCATACATTCAATGAAAAACTGTTTTTT. Translation: CASRDDRGHTFNEKLFF.

At least ten counts were recorded for this clonotype. The chain links TRBV7-8 to TRBJ2-7; possibly TRBD1 for D (6 bases). Germline CDR1 is SGHVS and CDR2 is FQNEAQ. V was pared by 8 bases and J by 3 bases, with 8 bases between. This CDR3 has 11 amino acids. CDR3 region: CASGGYYEQYF. CDR3 coding DNA: TGTGCCAGCGGGGGCTACTACGAGCAGTACTTC.

The chain couples TRBV7-9 to TRBJ2-4, with 7 positions matching TRBD2. The trim removed 5 bases at V and 3 bases at J, leaving 10 bases unmatched. The CDR3 extends over 16 amino acids. From germline, CDR1 is SEHNR and CDR2 FQNEAQ (reference sequence). CDR3 region: CASSPGEGFVKNIQYF. The CDR3 DNA is TGTGCCAGCAGCCCCGGGGAGGGGTTTGTCAAAAACATTCAGTACTTC.

The sample holds many counts of this clonotype. The chain combines TRBV10-3 with TRBJ1-2; possible D gene TRBD1, 5 bases. V was trimmed by 11 bases and J by 0 bases, leaving 13 bases between them. The CDR3 length is 13 residues. CDR1 ENHRY and CDR2 SYGVKD come from the germline V gene. CDR3 bases: TGTGCCGCTGGGGGGGTAGCTAACTATGGCTACACCTTC. Protein sequence: CAAGGVANYGYTF.

V and J are TRBV7-4 and TRBJ2-3; the D is unclear. V gave up 5 bases and J gave up 4 bases, with 13 bases separating them. The CDR3 length is 14 residues. CDR1 and CDR2 from the germline V gene are SGHVT and SQSDAQ. The CDR3 region is CASSPLGGPDTQYF. The CDR3 coding sequence is TGTGCCAGCAGCCCCCTAGGCGGCCCAGATACGCAGTATTTT.

This chain links TRBV7-2 with TRBJ1-6; the D is unclear. CDR1 is SGHTA and CDR2 is FQGNSA in the germline V gene. The V end lost 4 bases, the J end lost 12 bases, and 7 bases lay between the germline ends. This CDR3 comprises 11 residues. The CDR3 DNA is TGTGCCAGCAGCTATAGCGGACCCCTCCACTTT. Encoded protein: CASSYSGPLHF.

In this sample, this clonotype turned up a few times. Its ends do not fully match the called genes, so a read error is possible. The chain recombines TRBV7-3 with TRBJ1-2, with a tentative D call TRBD1 (6 bases). CDR3 length: 12 amino acids. The germline CDR1 and CDR2 sequences are SGHTA and FQGTGA. CDR3 nucleotides: TGTGCCAGCAGCTTGGGACACCCCCTCCAGTCCTTC. Encoded protein: CASSLGHPLQSF.

In this sample, this clonotype turned up a few times. The J gene is TRBJ2-3, the V gene TRBV6-1; no firm D call. Per germline, CDR1 MNHNS and CDR2 SASEGT. Trimming removed 6 bases from V and 4 bases from J, with 17 bases in between. The CDR3 totals 15 residues. CDR3 DNA: TGTGCCAGCAGCATAGCCGCAGAACGGGCAGATACGCAGTATTTT. Protein product: CASSIAAERADTQYF.